Listed below are T cell receptor beta chains from one sample, sequenced in a study of blood T cell repertoires in COVID-19. This table comes from immunoSEQ multiplex PCR, and its TCRdb copy is limited to in-frame clones, with some not included. The sample lists hundreds of thousands of clones, 83% occurring once. The specimen sequenced was peripheral blood. The source of these receptors is a woman aged 45 to 65 with acute or convalescent COVID-19. CDR3s include the opening cysteine and the closing phenylalanine or tryptophan. D genes are given only for firm matches. The size entry is marked missing in some rows and otherwise reads once, few, many or a size class.

j_gene: TRBJ1-1; abundance: -; len: 12; d_gene: -; v_gene: TRBV6-5; CDR3aa: CASSYRQGEAFF; CDR3nt: TGTGCCAGCAGTTACCGGCAGGGCGAAGCTTTCTTT
j_gene: TRBJ2-7; abundance: -; len: 18; d_gene: TRBD2; v_gene: TRBV3-1/TRBV3-2; CDR3aa: CASSHLTSGTPNIYEQYF; CDR3nt: TGTGCCAGCAGCCACCTGACTAGCGGGACCCCAAACATCTACGAGCAGTACTTC
j_gene: TRBJ2-7; abundance: -; len: 14; d_gene: TRBD1; v_gene: TRBV6-5; CDR3aa: CASTPGTGTYEQYF; CDR3nt: TGTGCCAGTACACCCGGGACAGGGACCTACGAGCAGTACTTC
j_gene: TRBJ2-1; abundance: -; len: 15; d_gene: -; v_gene: TRBV28; CDR3aa: CASSQTGSPYNEQFF; CDR3nt: TGTGCCAGCAGCCAGACAGGTTCTCCCTACAATGAGCAGTTCTTC
j_gene: TRBJ2-1; abundance: -; len: 12; d_gene: -; v_gene: TRBV14; CDR3aa: CASSQVKREQFF; CDR3nt: TGTGCCAGCAGCCAAGTCAAGCGTGAGCAGTTCTTC
j_gene: TRBJ1-4; abundance: -; len: 14; d_gene: -; v_gene: TRBV7-2; CDR3aa: CASSLGQSNEKLFF; CDR3nt: TGTGCCAGCAGCTTAGGGCAGTCGAATGAAAAACTGTTTTTT
j_gene: TRBJ1-6; abundance: -; len: 13; d_gene: TRBD1; v_gene: TRBV24-1; CDR3aa: CATAGTDNSPLHF; CDR3nt: TGTGCCACCGCCGGGACAGATAATTCACCCCTCCACTTT
j_gene: TRBJ1-2; abundance: -; len: 13; d_gene: TRBD1; v_gene: TRBV7-8; CDR3aa: CASSQKGAGGYTF; CDR3nt: TGTGCCAGCAGCCAAAAGGGGGCTGGGGGCTACACCTTC
j_gene: TRBJ1-4; abundance: few; len: 14; d_gene: TRBD1; v_gene: TRBV3-1/TRBV3-2; CDR3aa: CASSHDRVSEKLFF; CDR3nt: TGTGCCAGCAGCCATGACAGGGTGTCGGAAAAACTGTTTTTT
j_gene: TRBJ2-2; abundance: -; len: 15; d_gene: TRBD1; v_gene: TRBV11-3; CDR3aa: CASRAGTGNTGELFF; CDR3nt: TGTGCCAGCAGAGCCGGGACAGGGAACACCGGGGAGCTGTTTTTT
j_gene: TRBJ2-5; abundance: -; len: 14; d_gene: TRBD2; v_gene: TRBV7-2; CDR3aa: CASSLVGRAKTQYF; CDR3nt: TGTGCCAGCAGCTTAGTCGGGAGGGCGAAGACCCAGTACTTC
j_gene: TRBJ2-2; abundance: -; len: 14; d_gene: -; v_gene: TRBV7-2; CDR3aa: CASSFSTNDGELFF; CDR3nt: TGTGCCAGCAGCTTTAGTACGAATGACGGGGAGCTGTTTTTT
j_gene: TRBJ2-3; abundance: -; len: 13; d_gene: -; v_gene: TRBV5-6; CDR3aa: CASSRSRGDTQYF; CDR3nt: TGTGCCAGCAGCCGGTCGCGAGGGGATACGCAGTATTTT
j_gene: TRBJ1-2; abundance: -; len: 15; d_gene: -; v_gene: TRBV28; CDR3aa: CASSIPRGGSYGYTF; CDR3nt: TGTGCCAGCAGTATACCCAGGGGAGGGTCCTATGGCTACACCTTC
j_gene: TRBJ2-7; abundance: -; len: 12; d_gene: -; v_gene: TRBV10-3; CDR3aa: CAISTGHGEQYF; CDR3nt: TGTGCCATCAGTACGGGACACGGCGAGCAGTACTTC
j_gene: TRBJ1-1; abundance: -; len: 14; d_gene: TRBD1; v_gene: TRBV6-2/TRBV6-3; CDR3aa: CASSSPGQGAEAFF; CDR3nt: TGTGCCAGCAGTTCGCCGGGACAGGGCGCTGAAGCTTTCTTT
j_gene: TRBJ2-5; abundance: -; len: 12; d_gene: -; v_gene: TRBV29-1; CDR3aa: CSVEDQGETQYF; CDR3nt: TGCAGCGTTGAAGATCAGGGAGAGACCCAGTACTTC
j_gene: TRBJ1-2; abundance: once; len: 17; d_gene: TRBD1; v_gene: TRBV5-6; CDR3aa: CASSFLISGGRGYGYTF; CDR3nt: TGTGCCAGCAGCTTCCTCATTTCAGGGGGAAGGGGGTATGGCTACACCTTC
j_gene: TRBJ2-7; abundance: -; len: 15; d_gene: -; v_gene: TRBV5-1; CDR3aa: CASSLGRRASYEQYF; CDR3nt: TGCGCCAGCAGCTTGGGGCGCAGGGCATCCTACGAGCAGTACTTC
j_gene: TRBJ2-7; abundance: -; len: 13; d_gene: TRBD2; v_gene: TRBV2; CDR3aa: CASSLGLAGEQYF; CDR3nt: TGTGCCAGCAGTTTGGGACTAGCCGGCGAGCAGTACTTC
j_gene: TRBJ2-3; abundance: -; len: 15; d_gene: TRBD2; v_gene: TRBV5-1; CDR3aa: CASSKEGLAGGPQYF; CDR3nt: TGCGCCAGCAGCAAAGAAGGACTAGCGGGAGGTCCGCAGTATTTT
j_gene: TRBJ2-6; abundance: -; len: 19; d_gene: -; v_gene: TRBV19; CDR3aa: CASSIGRTAQVSGANVLTF; CDR3nt: TGTGCCAGTAGTATCGGTCGGACAGCCCAAGTCTCTGGGGCCAACGTCCTGACTTTC
j_gene: TRBJ2-2; abundance: once; len: 15; d_gene: -; v_gene: TRBV28; CDR3aa: CASSPPVLARGELFF; CDR3nt: TGTGCCAGCAGTCCTCCTGTCCTAGCTCGGGGGGAGCTGTTTTTT
j_gene: TRBJ2-7; abundance: -; len: 13; d_gene: -; v_gene: TRBV3-1/TRBV3-2; CDR3aa: CASSLRGSGEQYF; CDR3nt: TGTGCCAGCAGCCTGAGAGGGTCTGGCGAGCAGTACTTC
j_gene: TRBJ1-2; abundance: -; len: 14; d_gene: -; v_gene: TRBV6-5; CDR3aa: CASSNYRDLGGYTF; CDR3nt: TGTGCCAGCAGTAACTACAGGGACCTGGGTGGCTACACCTTC
j_gene: TRBJ2-7; abundance: -; len: 15; d_gene: TRBD2; v_gene: TRBV10-2; CDR3aa: CASSESPGGAYEQYF; CDR3nt: TGCGCCAGCAGTGAGTCGCCGGGAGGGGCCTACGAGCAGTACTTC
j_gene: TRBJ1-5; abundance: -; len: 15; d_gene: -; v_gene: TRBV27; CDR3aa: CASRPQGAGNQPQHF; CDR3nt: TGTGCCAGCAGGCCTCAGGGCGCAGGGAATCAGCCCCAGCATTTT
j_gene: TRBJ1-2; abundance: -; len: 15; d_gene: -; v_gene: TRBV7-8; CDR3aa: CASSRGPTPRDGYTF; CDR3nt: TGTGCCAGCAGCCGGGGCCCGACCCCGAGGGATGGCTACACCTTC
j_gene: TRBJ1-5; abundance: -; len: 13; d_gene: -; v_gene: TRBV15; CDR3aa: CATSRATGPIRHF; CDR3nt: TGTGCCACCAGCAGGGCTACAGGCCCCATCCGGCATTTT
j_gene: TRBJ2-7; abundance: -; len: 13; d_gene: TRBD1; v_gene: TRBV11-3; CDR3aa: CASSLGPGGEQYF; CDR3nt: TGTGCCAGCAGCTTAGGGCCAGGGGGCGAGCAGTACTTC
j_gene: TRBJ1-3; abundance: -; len: 15; d_gene: TRBD1; v_gene: TRBV13; CDR3aa: CASSTDRAPGNTIYF; CDR3nt: TGTGCCAGCAGCACCGACAGGGCGCCGGGAAACACCATATATTTT
j_gene: TRBJ2-3; abundance: -; len: 16; d_gene: TRBD2; v_gene: TRBV10-1; CDR3aa: CASSEDSSGRTDTQYF; CDR3nt: TGCGCCAGCAGTGAGGATAGTAGCGGGAGGACAGATACGCAGTATTTT
j_gene: TRBJ1-5; abundance: -; len: 14; d_gene: TRBD1; v_gene: TRBV19; CDR3aa: CASSPWTGGQPQHF; CDR3nt: TGTGCCAGTAGTCCTTGGACAGGGGGACAGCCCCAGCATTTT
j_gene: TRBJ1-2; abundance: -; len: 14; d_gene: -; v_gene: TRBV3-1/TRBV3-2; CDR3aa: CASSRNTGLWGYTF; CDR3nt: TGTGCCAGCAGCAGAAATACAGGGCTGTGGGGCTACACCTTC
j_gene: TRBJ2-1; abundance: -; len: 15; d_gene: -; v_gene: TRBV7-6; CDR3aa: CASAPGGTPYNEQFF; CDR3nt: TGTGCCAGCGCCCCCGGAGGGACCCCCTACAATGAGCAGTTCTTC
j_gene: TRBJ1-1; abundance: -; len: 16; d_gene: -; v_gene: TRBV10-3; CDR3aa: CAISESIDSLGTEAFF; CDR3nt: TGTGCCATCAGTGAGTCGATCGACTCCCTGGGCACTGAAGCTTTCTTT
j_gene: TRBJ2-7; abundance: few; len: 15; d_gene: TRBD1; v_gene: TRBV5-1; CDR3aa: CASSWGQGAPYEQYF; CDR3nt: TGCGCCAGCAGTTGGGGACAGGGGGCGCCCTACGAGCAGTACTTC
j_gene: TRBJ1-1; abundance: few; len: 13; d_gene: -; v_gene: TRBV6-5; CDR3aa: CASSSGSLTEAFF; CDR3nt: TGTGCCAGCAGTTCAGGGTCTCTCACTGAAGCTTTCTTT
j_gene: TRBJ2-3; abundance: few; len: 19; d_gene: TRBD2; v_gene: TRBV5-1; CDR3aa: CASSLAFWTSGRGTDTQYF; CDR3nt: TGCGCCAGCAGCTTGGCCTTCTGGACTAGCGGGAGAGGAACAGATACGCAGTATTTT
j_gene: TRBJ2-7; abundance: -; len: 15; d_gene: TRBD1; v_gene: TRBV6-5; CDR3aa: CASTPADRGRYEQYF; CDR3nt: TGTGCCAGCACCCCAGCGGACAGGGGGCGGTACGAGCAGTACTTC
j_gene: TRBJ2-1; abundance: -; len: 12; d_gene: -; v_gene: TRBV11-2; CDR3aa: CASSSARNEQFF; CDR3nt: TGTGCCAGCAGCTCTGCGCGGAATGAGCAGTTCTTC
j_gene: TRBJ1-2; abundance: -; len: 14; d_gene: -; v_gene: TRBV13; CDR3aa: CASEGTNPNYGYTF; CDR3nt: TGTGCCAGCGAGGGGACAAACCCGAACTATGGCTACACCTTC
j_gene: TRBJ1-6; abundance: -; len: 15; d_gene: -; v_gene: TRBV7-7; CDR3aa: CASSGGSSYNSPLHF; CDR3nt: TGTGCTAGCAGCGGAGGGAGCTCCTATAATTCACCCCTCCACTTT
j_gene: TRBJ1-1; abundance: -; len: 15; d_gene: TRBD1; v_gene: TRBV9; CDR3aa: CASSTNQGAKTEAFF; CDR3nt: TGTGCCAGCAGCACAAACCAGGGGGCGAAAACTGAAGCTTTCTTT
j_gene: TRBJ2-1; abundance: -; len: 13; d_gene: -; v_gene: TRBV10-2; CDR3aa: CASSGSLNNEQFF; CDR3nt: TGCGCCAGCAGTGGGTCACTAAACAATGAGCAGTTCTTC
j_gene: TRBJ2-7; abundance: -; len: 13; d_gene: TRBD1; v_gene: TRBV6-2/TRBV6-3; CDR3aa: CASSWTGTYEQYF; CDR3nt: TGTGCCAGCAGTTGGACAGGAACCTACGAGCAGTACTTC
j_gene: TRBJ2-1; abundance: -; len: 17; d_gene: -; v_gene: TRBV9; CDR3aa: CASSVAGDGRTGNEQFF; CDR3nt: TGTGCCAGCAGCGTAGCGGGGGACGGACGCACGGGCAATGAGCAGTTCTTC
j_gene: TRBJ1-6; abundance: -; len: 14; d_gene: -; v_gene: TRBV5-5; CDR3aa: CASSLDRYNSPLHF; CDR3nt: TGTGCCAGCAGCTTGGACCGGTATAATTCACCCCTCCACTTT